These 32 T cell receptor beta chains originate from one sample sequenced in a study of human T cells and chemical hapten exposure. Time point noted: patch test 1, 2 weeks after DPC sensitization. The treatment: therapeutic diphenylcyclopropenone sensitization with weekly scalp DPC. MiXCR was run by TCRdb on the RACE reads, yielding one entry per CDR3 protein. The data contain 100,000 or so distinct CDR3 sequences, roughly 9.6% of them singletons. This sample comprised whole blood, obtained in connection with sensitization to the hapten diphenylcyclopropenone (DPC). The receptors derive from a woman in her 40s with alopecia areata. Some clones in this sample may be carry-over from other donors' samples.

The chain recombines TRBV28 with TRBJ2-7; TRBD2 agrees at 8 bases. Germline lookup yields CDR1 MDHEN and CDR2 SYDVKM. The CDR3 is 12 residues long. The ends lost 11 bases at V and 2 bases at J; junction bases unmatched: 5. The DNA for the CDR3 is TGTGCCGGGAGCGGGAGCACCTACGAGCAGTACTTC. The encoded protein is CAGSGSTYEQYF.

The table lists this clonotype with many counts. The J gene is TRBJ1-5, the V gene TRBV27, with D possibly matching TRBD1 (6 bases). Trimming removed 3 bases at V and 3 bases at J, with 21 bases between. Germline loops: CDR1 MNHEY, CDR2 SMNVEV (reference sequence). This CDR3 region has 18 residues. The CDR3 DNA sequence: TGTGCCAGCAGTTTCCGCAGGGCGGGAGGGACAATCAATCAGCCCCAGCATTTT. This sequence encodes CASSFRRAGGTINQPQHF.

In DNA form, the CDR3 reads TGCAGTGCCGAGCTAACGCGAGCCCAGCGGACCCAGTACTTC. This gives the protein CSAELTRAQRTQYF. V is TRBV20-1 and J is TRBJ2-5; the D is unclear. The CDR3 runs to 14 residues. Germline V CDR1 and CDR2: DFQATT, SNEGSKA (reference sequence). The V end was cut by 6 bases, the J end by 7 bases, with 21 bases between.

This clonotype was counted at least ten times. This chain connects TRBV4-3 to TRBJ2-1, with no clear D. V gave up 0 bases and J gave up 3 bases, with 9 bases separating them. This CDR3 contains 15 residues. The germline CDR1 and CDR2 sequences are LGHNA and YSLEER. This chain's CDR3 is CASSQDATIYNEQFF. Here the CDR3 DNA reads TGCGCCAGCAGCCAAGACGCCACTATCTACAATGAGCAGTTCTTC.

This clonotype turned up a few times. The chain uses TRBV7-2 and TRBJ2-3; D unclear. The CDR3 is 14 residues long. V was shortened by 4 bases and J by 4 bases, with 12 bases between the two germline ends. Germline CDR1 and CDR2: SGHTA and FQGNSA. In DNA, the CDR3 is TGTGCCAGCAGCTCGTGGGTTACGGCAGATACGCAGTATTTT. Protein sequence: CASSSWVTADTQYF. Based on the CDR3 plus reference TRBV7-2 and TRBJ2-3, the full variable domain is GAGVSQSPSNKVTEKGKDVELRCDPISGHTALYWYRQSLGQGLEFLIYFQGNSAPDKSGLPSDRFSAERTGGSVSTLTIQRTQQEDSAVYLCASSSWVTADTQYFGPGTRLTVL.

This clonotype came up many times. This chain uses TRBV30 with TRBJ1-5; D possibly corresponds to TRBD1 (5 bases). This CDR3 comprises 15 residues. Germline V gene sequence: CDR1 GTSNPN, CDR2 SVGIG (reference sequence). Trimming pared 1 base from V and 0 bases from J, leaving 10 bases between. The CDR3 DNA sequence: TGTGCCTGGAGTGCGGGACCCCTTAGCAATCAGCCCCAGCATTTT. It yields the protein CAWSAGPLSNQPQHF.

The chain has TRBV6-2 or TRBV6-3 and TRBJ2-7; D is unclear. This CDR3 comprises 15 residues. CDR1 is MNHEY, CDR2 SVGEGT, per germline. The V gene lost 3 bases and the J gene lost 0 bases, with 12 bases spanning the gap. The CDR3 region has the DNA TGTGCCAGCAGTTATGTATTTGACGACTCCTACGAGCAGTACTTC. Its protein is CASSYVFDDSYEQYF.

The sample holds many counts of this clonotype. The chain joins TRBV5-1 to TRBJ2-7, with 8 bases identical to TRBD2. Per the germline V gene, CDR1 is SGHRS and CDR2 is YFSETQ. CDR3 length equals 14 residues. The trim removed 0 bases at V and 12 bases at J, leaving 11 bases unmatched. DNA of the CDR3: TGCGCCAGCAGCTTGGTGTCGAGCGGGAGAGGTCTGTACTTC. It yields the protein CASSLVSSGRGLYF.

V and J are TRBV7-2 and TRBJ2-7, with D perhaps matching TRBD2 (6 bases). CDR1 is SGHTA and CDR2 is FQGNSA in the germline V gene. The length of the CDR3 is 21 residues. V lost 1 base, J lost 2 bases, and 30 bases lay in between. CDR3 nucleotide sequence: TGTGCCAGCAGCTTAGGACCTGGAGTCTCGAGCTGGGCTAGCGTTCCCTACGAGCAGTACTTC. It yields the protein CASSLGPGVSSWASVPYEQYF.

The rearrangement uses TRBV7-2 and TRBJ1-2; D gene ambiguous. The CDR3 is made up of 13 amino acids. Trimming took off 3 bases at V and 8 bases at J, with 13 bases between the two ends. Germline CDR1 is SGHTA and CDR2 is FQGNSA. The CDR3 DNA reads as TGTGCCAGCAGCTTGGCTCCAGGCGGCGGCTACACCTTC. Residues: CASSLAPGGGYTF.

Many counts were recorded for this clonotype. V is TRBV7-2 and J is TRBJ2-3; tentative D call: TRBD2 (5 bases). This CDR3 has 11 residues. V lost 6 bases and J lost 12, with 13 bases in between. Germline V gene sequence: CDR1 SGHTA, CDR2 FQGNSA. CDR3 residues: CASSRTTGQYF. In nucleotides, the CDR3 is TGTGCCAGCAGTCGGACCACGGGACAGTATTTT.

This clonotype occurred many times. The chain carries TRBV6-2 or TRBV6-3 and TRBJ1-1; no firm D call. V lost 7 bases and J 5 bases, leaving 11 bases between the germline ends. The germline V gene has CDR1 MNHEY and CDR2 SVGEGT. This CDR3 comprises 12 residues. The CDR3 coding sequence is TGTGCCAGCATAAGCAGGCTGACTGAAGCTTTCTTT. It encodes CASISRLTEAFF.

The chain recombines TRBV9 with TRBJ1-3; D unresolved. Germline V gives CDR1 SGDLS, CDR2 YYNGEE. CDR3 length equals 18 residues. The germline V and J ends were trimmed by 0 bases and 2 bases, with 18 bases remaining between them. The CDR3 region has the DNA TGTGCCAGCAGCGTAGATCCCAGGCTGGGAGGTCCTGGAAACACCATATATTTT. As protein: CASSVDPRLGGPGNTIYF.

This clonotype was counted ten times or more. This sequence joins TRBV28 and TRBJ2-5; 11 bases align to TRBD2. The V gene end was trimmed by 5 bases and the J gene end by 5 bases; junction bases not matched to a gene: 13. The CDR3 is made up of 17 amino acids. Germline-derived CDR1 and CDR2 are MDHEN and SYDVKM. The CDR3 loop reads CASSLPPSGRRIETQYF. CDR3 DNA: TGTGCCAGCAGTCTCCCCCCTAGCGGGAGGAGGATTGAGACCCAGTACTTC.

This chain joins TRBV5-1 and TRBJ2-4; D tentatively reads TRBD1 or TRBD2 (5 bases each). Germline CDR1 and CDR2: SGHRS and YFSETQ. Trimming took off 0 bases at V and 8 bases at J, with 9 bases between the two ends. The CDR3 covers 13 residues. CDR3 bases: TGCGCCAGCAGCTTGGACCAGGGACACATTCAGTACTTC. Translation gives CASSLDQGHIQYF.

This clonotype has a handful of counts. CDR3 nucleotide sequence: TGTGCCAGCAGTTACCTGAGCAGGGTGGACACTGAAGCTTTCTTT. Encoded protein: CASSYLSRVDTEAFF. This rearrangement joins TRBV6-2 or TRBV6-3 to TRBJ1-1; perhaps TRBD1 as D (5 bases). Germline CDR1 and CDR2: MNHEY and SVGEGT. The CDR3 totals 15 residues. Trimming took 2 bases from V and 3 from J, leaving 13 bases between them.

This clonotype was counted a few times. The V gene is TRBV4-3, the J gene TRBJ2-1; D gene unclear. The ends were cut back, 1 base at V and 4 bases at J, with 14 bases in the middle. The germline V gene encodes CDR1 LGHNA and CDR2 YSLEER. This CDR3 contains 16 residues. CDR3 protein: CASSQAGASRYNEQFF. The CDR3 region has the DNA TGCGCCAGCAGCCAAGCTGGTGCGTCTCGTTACAATGAGCAGTTCTTC.

This clonotype was observed once. The chain uses TRBV2 and TRBJ2-5; D is uncertain. Trimming cost V 6 bases and J 1 base, with 6 bases left between them. Germline loops: CDR1 SNHLY, CDR2 FYNNEI. CDR3 length equals 12 residues. CDR3 sequence: CASRWVQETQYF. Here the CDR3 DNA reads TGTGCCAGCAGATGGGTCCAAGAGACCCAGTACTTC.

The chain links TRBV29-1 to TRBJ2-2; TRBD1 agrees at 9 bases. Looked up from germline, CDR1 is SQVTM and CDR2 is ANQGSEA. V lost 5 bases and J lost 1; bases outside the gene matches: 2. The CDR3 has 14 amino acids. CDR3 sequence reads: CSVSDRGNTGELFF. CDR3 coding DNA: TGCAGCGTTTCGGACAGGGGGAACACCGGGGAGCTGTTTTTT.

This clonotype was observed at least ten times. The genes are TRBV19 and TRBJ2-6, with 7 nucleotides matching TRBD2. Germline V gene lookup returns CDR1 LNHDA and CDR2 SQIVND (reference sequence). The trim removed 7 bases at V and 0 bases at J, leaving 12 bases unmatched. The length of the CDR3 is 18 residues. Here the CDR3 DNA reads TGTGCCAGTACAACGCAATGGGGGGGTAACTCTGGGGCCAACGTCCTGACTTTC. Its translation is CASTTQWGGNSGANVLTF.

This clonotype occurred a few times. The CDR3 here is CASSLVLIRNTEAFF. The CDR3 DNA reads as TGTGCCAGCAGTTTAGTCCTGATTAGGAACACTGAAGCTTTCTTT. V and J are TRBV28 and TRBJ1-1, with D hard to call. CDR1 and CDR2 from the germline V gene are MDHEN and SYDVKM. The V and J ends lost 2 bases and 1 base respectively, with 11 bases between them. The CDR3 extends over 15 amino acids. Complete variable domain (other parts from reference TRBV28 and TRBJ1-1): DVKVTQSSRYLVKRTGEKVFLECVQDMDHENMFWYRQDPGLGLRLIYFSYDVKMKEKGDIPEGYSVSREKKERFSLILESASTNQTSMYLCASSLVLIRNTEAFFGQGTRLTVV.

This clonotype has more than one count but fewer than ten. The gene calls are TRBV4-2 and TRBJ2-1, with 9 bases matching TRBD1. This CDR3 comprises 15 residues. CDR1 LGHNA and CDR2 YNFKEQ come from the germline V gene. Trimming removed 3 bases from V and 4 bases from J; junction bases left unmatched: 4. Written as DNA, the CDR3 is TGTGCCAGCAGCCACCCGGGACAGGGTTACAATGAGCAGTTCTTC. Translation gives CASSHPGQGYNEQFF.

This clonotype was counted many times. The chain couples TRBV20-1 to TRBJ2-3; a weak D match, TRBD2 (6 bases). Germline loops: CDR1 DFQATT, CDR2 SNEGSKA (reference sequence). Trimming took off 3 bases at V and 6 bases at J, with 19 bases between the two ends. The CDR3 sequence is 15 residues long. In DNA, the CDR3 is TGCAGTGCTAGTCCCCCGGGGAGGCACGTCGATACGCAGTATTTT. Protein: CSASPPGRHVDTQYF.

This clonotype was counted at least ten times. The chain uses TRBV5-1 and TRBJ2-1; 7 nucleotides agree with TRBD1. The V and J ends lost 2 bases and 8 bases, in that order; junction bases with no gene match: 10. The CDR3 contains 15 residues. CDR1 and CDR2 from the germline V gene are SGHRS and YFSETQ. The CDR3 sequence: CASSFDRATLDEQFF. As DNA, the CDR3 is TGCGCCAGCAGCTTTGACAGGGCGACGTTGGATGAGCAGTTCTTC. Full variable domain (missing parts from reference TRBV5-1 and TRBJ2-1): KAGVTQTPRYLIKTRGQQVTLSCSPISGHRSVSWYQQTPGQGLQFLFEYFSETQRNKGNFPGRFSGRQFSNSRSEMNVSTLELGDSALYLCASSFDRATLDEQFFGPGTRLTVL.

The CDR3 is CASSRGRENTGELFF. The DNA of the CDR3 is TGCGCCAGCAGCCGGGGGCGAGAGAACACCGGGGAGCTGTTTTTT. The chain has TRBV5-1 and TRBJ2-2; the D gene could be TRBD1 or TRBD2 (6 bases each). The CDR3 runs 15 residues. The V end lost 4 bases, the J end lost 1 base, and 11 bases lay between the germline ends. Per germline, CDR1 SGHRS and CDR2 YFSETQ.

The chain joins TRBV6-5 to TRBJ1-1; TRBD1 might be the D (5 bases). Germline V gives CDR1 MNHEY, CDR2 SVGAGI. CDR3 size: 15 residues. V dropped 5 bases and J dropped 6 bases, with 19 bases sitting between them. In nucleotides, the CDR3 is TGTGCCAGCAGTCCCTGGGACCCTGCCTCGCCTGAAGCTTTCTTT. Protein: CASSPWDPASPEAFF.

Only a few counts were recorded for this clonotype. The chain couples TRBV9 to TRBJ1-5; 8 bases match TRBD1. The CDR3 contains 17 residues. Trimming removed 2 bases from V and 4 bases from J; junction bases left unmatched: 11. Germline CDR1 and CDR2: SGDLS and YYNGEE. CDR3 sequence: CASSVGAGGFRNQPQHF. CDR3 bases: TGTGCCAGCAGCGTGGGGGCAGGGGGCTTTCGGAATCAGCCCCAGCATTTT.

This clonotype was detected only a few times. The chain employs TRBV12-3 or TRBV12-4 and TRBJ2-3; D possibly corresponds to TRBD2 (6 bases). The germline V and J ends were trimmed by 4 bases and 4 bases, with 9 bases remaining between them. CDR3 length: 13 amino acids. CDR3 protein: CASSSGTPDTQYF. The CDR3 DNA is TGTGCCAGCAGTTCAGGGACTCCAGATACGCAGTATTTT.

This clonotype was observed a handful of times. The rearrangement uses TRBV27 and TRBJ2-7; 13 nucleotides agree with TRBD2. V lost 4 bases to trimming and J lost 6 bases; unmatched junction nucleotides: 6. The CDR3 contains 15 residues. From germline, CDR1 is MNHEY and CDR2 SMNVEV (reference sequence). The CDR3 loop reads CASSSRTSGSSEQYF. The CDR3 coding sequence is TGTGCCAGCAGTTCACGGACTAGCGGGAGTAGCGAGCAGTACTTC.

This clonotype was seen many times. The V call is TRBV18, the J call TRBJ2-7; TRBD1 might be the D (5 bases). The CDR3 sequence is 16 residues long. Germline CDR1 is KGHSH and CDR2 is LQKENI. The V end was cut by 3 bases, the J end by 1 base, with 16 bases between. CDR3 residues: CASSPGQRTQSYEQYF. CDR3 coding DNA: TGTGCCAGCTCACCGGGCCAAAGGACACAATCCTACGAGCAGTACTTC.

J is TRBJ2-1 and V is TRBV6-4; D unresolved. This CDR3 has 13 amino acids. The germline gives CDR1 MRHNA, CDR2 SNTAGT. The V gene lost 0 bases and the J gene lost 14 bases, with 14 bases spanning the gap. CDR3 sequence: CASSDSPTSPKFF. For the CDR3, the DNA is TGTGCCAGCAGTGACTCGCCTACCTCCCCGAAGTTCTTC.

This chain joins TRBV20-1 and TRBJ1-2; D is undetermined. This CDR3 has 11 amino acids. V was pared by 1 base and J by 7 bases, with 7 bases between. Germline assignment: CDR1 DFQATT and CDR2 SNEGSKA (reference sequence). CDR3 nucleotide sequence: TGCAGTGCTAGAGGGTCTGGTGGCTACACCTTC. It encodes CSARGSGGYTF.